This T cell receptor beta chain was captured in a study of low-dose radiotherapy and immunotherapy resistance in tumors. Overall study context: The regimen for patients comprised intravenous nivolumab 240 mg every two weeks plus intravenous ipilimumab 1 mg/kg every six weeks. Oral aspirin 300 mg was taken by patients daily for four cycles from cycle 1 day 1.

The CDR3 runs to 12 residues. Trimming cost V 6 bases and J 10 bases, with 15 bases left between them. The V gene's germline CDR1 is MNHEY and CDR2 SMNVEV (reference sequence). This clonotype was seen many times. Noted time point: after trial treatment. Treatment reported: LDRT plus nivolumab, ipilimumab, low-dose cyclophosphamide and aspirin (RACIN trial). TRAV- and TRBV-specific primers primed first-strand cDNA, covering alpha and beta chains. A roughly 22-cycle PCR with a constant-region primer and V-primer adapter amplified TCRs. Via MiXCR, TCRdb re-called the reads, giving one row per CDR3 protein. The sample lists about 35,000 distinct CDR3 sequences; less than 25% were seen once.

The chain is built from TRBV27 and TRBJ1-2; D might be TRBD1 (6 bases). This sequence originates from a female donor with ovarian cancer. The material was PBMCs, obtained after low-dose radiotherapy plus immunotherapy. This CDR3 reads CASSLVPGVYTF. The CDR3 bases are TGTGCCAGCAGCCTAGTGCCAGGGGTCTACACCTTC.